This T cell receptor beta chain originates from a study of Ad26.COV2.S vaccination and SARS-CoV-2 variants. Clones were sequenced by immunoSEQ multiplex PCR, and TCRdb holds only the in-frame ones, with some missing. The sample has some 300,000 clones, around 83% seen once; the top ten hold roughly 1.9%. Comment on this clone: Its antigen is currently unknown.

The V gene's germline CDR1 is SEHNR and CDR2 FQNEAQ (reference sequence). The junction had 6 bases not matched to a gene; V was cut back by 5 bases and J by 7 bases. CDR3 length: 15 residues. The study's findings and limits: After vaccination, substantial breadth of spike-specific CD8+ and CD4+ responses was reported.

Treatment described: around 19 received Ad26.COV2.S at low or high dose, single or two shots; five or six received placebo; per-sample allocation not given. The study sampled participants on day 63 after the first vaccine or placebo injection. The input for sequencing was peripheral blood, taken in a trial of Ad26.COV2.S vaccine versus placebo. This clonotype was sampled from a person aged 18-65 years who received the Ad26.COV2.S COVID-19 vaccine or a placebo. The V gene is TRBV7-9, the J gene TRBJ1-4, with TRBD1 identical over 11 bases. The chain's CDR3 is CASSQGQGAFEKLFF. The CDR3 nucleotides read TGTGCCAGCAGCCAAGGACAGGGGGCTTTTGAAAAACTGTTTTTT.